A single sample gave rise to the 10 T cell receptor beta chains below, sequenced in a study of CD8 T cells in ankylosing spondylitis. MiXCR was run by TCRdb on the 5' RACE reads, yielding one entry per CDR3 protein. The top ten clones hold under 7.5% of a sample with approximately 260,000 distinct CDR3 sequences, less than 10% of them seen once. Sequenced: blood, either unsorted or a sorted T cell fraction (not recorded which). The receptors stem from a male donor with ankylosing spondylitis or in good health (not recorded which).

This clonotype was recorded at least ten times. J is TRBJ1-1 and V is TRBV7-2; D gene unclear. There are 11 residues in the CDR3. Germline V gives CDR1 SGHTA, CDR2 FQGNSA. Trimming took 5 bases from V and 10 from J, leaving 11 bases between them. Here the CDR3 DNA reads TGTGCCAGCAGCCAAGGCCGAGGAGCTTTCTTT. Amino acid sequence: CASSQGRGAFF. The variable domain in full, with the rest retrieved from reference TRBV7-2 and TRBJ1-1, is GAGVSQSPSNKVTEKGKDVELRCDPISGHTALYWYRQSLGQGLEFLIYFQGNSAPDKSGLPSDRFSAERTGGSVSTLTIQRTQQEDSAVYLCASSQGRGAFFGQGTRLTVV.

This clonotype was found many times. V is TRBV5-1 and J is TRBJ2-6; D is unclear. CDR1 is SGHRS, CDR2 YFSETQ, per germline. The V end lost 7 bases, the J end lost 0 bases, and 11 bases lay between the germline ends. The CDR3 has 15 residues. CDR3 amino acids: CASALDLSGANVLTF. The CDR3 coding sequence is TGCGCCAGCGCCCTCGATCTCTCTGGGGCCAACGTCCTGACTTTC.

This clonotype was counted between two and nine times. The CDR3 is CASSLAPPTYEQYF. The CDR3 DNA reads TGTGCCAGCAGCTTAGCCCCACCCACCTACGAGCAGTACTTC. V and J are TRBV7-2 and TRBJ2-7; D not resolved. Germline-derived CDR1 and CDR2 are SGHTA and FQGNSA. This CDR3 is built from 14 residues. With 0 bases removed from V and 2 bases from J, the gap between germline ends came to 8 bases.

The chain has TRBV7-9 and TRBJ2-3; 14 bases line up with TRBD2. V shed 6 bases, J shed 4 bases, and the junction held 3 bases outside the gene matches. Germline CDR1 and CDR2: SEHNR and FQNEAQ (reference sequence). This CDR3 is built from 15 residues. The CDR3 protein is CASRGTSGSSDTQYF. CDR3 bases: TGTGCCAGCAGGGGGACTAGCGGGAGTTCAGATACGCAGTATTTT. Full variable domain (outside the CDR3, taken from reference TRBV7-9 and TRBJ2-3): DTGVSQNPRHKITKRGQNVTFRCDPISEHNRLYWYRQTLGQGPEFLTYFQNEAQLEKSRLLSDRFSAERPKGSFSTLEIQRTEQGDSAMYLCASRGTSGSSDTQYFGPGTRLTVL.

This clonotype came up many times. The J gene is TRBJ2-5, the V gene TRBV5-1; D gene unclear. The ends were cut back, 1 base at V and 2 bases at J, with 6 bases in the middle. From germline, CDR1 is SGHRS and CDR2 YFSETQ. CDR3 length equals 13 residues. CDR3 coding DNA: TGCGCCAGCAGCTTGAACAAACAAGAGACCCAGTACTTC. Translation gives CASSLNKQETQYF.

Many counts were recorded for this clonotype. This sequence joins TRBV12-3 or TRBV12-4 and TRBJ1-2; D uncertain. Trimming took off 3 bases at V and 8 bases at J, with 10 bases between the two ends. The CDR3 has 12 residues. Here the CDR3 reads CASSFGSRGYTF. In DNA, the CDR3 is TGTGCCAGCAGTTTTGGCAGTAGAGGCTACACCTTC.

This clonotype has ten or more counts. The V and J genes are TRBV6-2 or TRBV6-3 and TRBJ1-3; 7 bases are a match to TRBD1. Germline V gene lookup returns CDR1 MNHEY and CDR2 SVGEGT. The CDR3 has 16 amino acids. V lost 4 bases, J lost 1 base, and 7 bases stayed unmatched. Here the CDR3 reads CASSLRQGGSGNTIYF. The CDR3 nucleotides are TGTGCCAGCAGTTTGCGACAGGGAGGTTCTGGAAACACCATATATTTT.

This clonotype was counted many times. The CDR3 protein is CASSLSGYEQYF. For the CDR3, the DNA is TGTGCCAGCAGCCTTTCAGGGTACGAGCAGTACTTC. This chain links TRBV4-2 with TRBJ2-7, with D tentatively TRBD1 (5 bases). V lost 4 bases and J lost 4, with 8 bases in between. The CDR3 runs to 12 residues. Germline V gene sequence: CDR1 LGHNA, CDR2 YNFKEQ.

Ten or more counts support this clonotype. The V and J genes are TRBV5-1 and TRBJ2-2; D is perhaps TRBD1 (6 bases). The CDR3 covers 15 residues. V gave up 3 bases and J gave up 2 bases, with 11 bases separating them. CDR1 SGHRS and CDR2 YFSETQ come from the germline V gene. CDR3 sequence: CASSSGQYNTGELFF. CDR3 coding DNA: TGCGCCAGCAGCTCCGGACAGTATAACACCGGGGAGCTGTTTTTT.

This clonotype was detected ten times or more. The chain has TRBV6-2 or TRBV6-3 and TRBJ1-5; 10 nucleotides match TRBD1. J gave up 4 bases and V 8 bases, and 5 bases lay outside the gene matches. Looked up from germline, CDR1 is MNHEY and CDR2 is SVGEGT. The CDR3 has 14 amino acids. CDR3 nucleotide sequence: TGTGCCAGCGCGGGACAGGGGTTGAATCAGCCCCAGCATTTT. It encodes CASAGQGLNQPQHF.